This entry concerns a single TCR beta chain. What it binds is unknown. This CDR3 has 17 amino acids. In germline, CDR1 is KGHSH, CDR2 LQKENI. V trimming: 3 bases; J trimming: 0 bases; junction bases outside the gene matches: 9. This record belongs to a study of cytomegalovirus exposure and HLA in healthy donors. Study information: An early release of data contained approximately 80 million unique TCRs, which came from HLA-typed donors.

Broader study findings: Earlier analysis found most TCR beta V segments productive about 87% or about 30% of the time.

It was with 60 Vbeta and 13 Jbeta primers that the PCR ran. The protocol was immunoSEQ multiplex PCR, while the TCRdb copy is restricted to in-frame clones and leaves out a portion. The table shows 90,000 to 120,000 clones, with 76% occurring only once. Sequencing was carried out using PBMCs. The rearrangement uses TRBV18 and TRBJ2-3; 7 nucleotides match TRBD1. The TCR comes from a young man in good health and CMV-seronegative. The CDR3 sequence: CASSPWHRTGSTDTQYF. CDR3 in DNA: TGTGCCAGCTCACCTTGGCATAGGACAGGTAGCACAGATACGCAGTATTTT.